Included here is one T cell receptor (beta chain) sequence, with context. The length of the CDR3 is 18 residues. J was trimmed by 1 base and V by 0 bases; bases with no gene match: 3. Germline lookup yields CDR1 LGHNA and CDR2 YNFKEQ. The data stem from a study of radiotherapy plus CTLA-4 blockade in lung cancer. Sequencing used immunoSEQ multiplex PCR; TCRdb keeps in-frame clones, though not all of them. The profile covers some 90,000 clones, with 75% to 90% appearing a single time and approximately 2% taken by the ten largest. The TCR originated in a human donor with non-small cell lung cancer who had a partial response to radiotherapy plus ipilimumab. The sample consisted of peripheral blood, taken from a patient treated with radiotherapy plus ipilimumab. The V call is TRBV4-2, the J call TRBJ2-6, with TRBD1 matching 10 bases. The CDR3 sequence is CASSQEGTGVSGANVLTF. In nucleotides, the CDR3 is TGTGCCAGCAGCCAAGAGGGGACAGGGGTATCTGGGGCCAACGTCCTGACTTTC.